Following are 27 T cell receptor beta chains from one sample sequenced in a study of CXCR3-negative and CXCR3-positive naive CD8 T cells (dated by TCRdb to between 2018 and 2021). The antigens of these receptors remain unknown. Sequencing relied on a NextSeq 550. The Human TCR Profiling Kit (MiLaboratory) was used to make UMI-labeled 5' RACE TRB cDNA libraries. The reads, reprocessed by TCRdb, yield one row per CDR3 protein sequence and no DNA. For this sample, the table gives tens of thousands of distinct CDR3 sequences. The biggest ten clones account for 0.7% to 1% of the sample. The paper as a whole reports these results and caveats: TRB CDR3s from CXCR3-positive naive cells showed higher hydrophobicity (lower Kidera factor 4), lower energy, and higher strength and volume indices than CXCR3-negative naive cells.

Sequenced sample: naive CXCR3+ CD8+ T cells from blood. The meaning of the sample's cell subset or site label: CD45RO-CCR7+CD27+CD95- naive CD8+ T cells expressing CXCR3 (TNR3+). The receptor source for this set is a human donor in good health. Some clones in this sample may be carry-over from other donors' samples.

The V and J genes are TRBV28 and TRBJ2-3. Germline-derived CDR1 and CDR2 are MDHEN and SYDVKM. The CDR3 has 13 amino acids. This chain's CDR3 is CASSFTAADTQYF.

The V and J genes are TRBV29-1 and TRBJ2-4. The CDR3 length is 12 residues. Germline values: CDR1 SQVTM, CDR2 ANQGSEA. The CDR3 loop is CSVEAFENIQYF.

The rearrangement joins TRBV6-2 or TRBV6-3 to TRBJ1-1. The CDR3 covers 12 residues. Per the germline V gene, CDR1 is MNHEY and CDR2 is SVGEGT. The CDR3 spells CASSRGNTEAFF.

The chain carries TRBV28 and TRBJ2-7; the TCRdb D gene call, TRBD1, has no DNA to confirm it. Germline V gives CDR1 MDHEN, CDR2 SYDVKM. The CDR3 runs 15 residues. CDR3 region: CASSLRTGSRYEQYF. Drawing the rest from reference TRBV28 and TRBJ2-7, the complete variable domain is DVKVTQSSRYLVKRTGEKVFLECVQDMDHENMFWYRQDPGLGLRLIYFSYDVKMKEKGDIPEGYSVSREKKERFSLILESASTNQTSMYLCASSLRTGSRYEQYFGPGTRLTVT.

The chain has TRBV20-1 and TRBJ2-2. Germline V gene sequence: CDR1 DFQATT, CDR2 SNEGSKA (reference sequence). The CDR3 runs to 14 residues. The CDR3 reads CSARHPVGTGELFF.

V gene TRBV7-9 combines with J gene TRBJ2-3; checking the TCRdb D call of TRBD2 is not possible without DNA. The CDR3 is made up of 15 amino acids. The V gene's germline CDR1 is SEHNR and CDR2 FQNEAQ (reference sequence). CDR3 amino acids: CASSSRGSGTDTQYF.

The V and J genes are TRBV7-6 and TRBJ2-7; TCRdb gives TRBD2 as the D gene, but with no DNA this cannot be confirmed. CDR3 length: 15 amino acids. Per germline, CDR1 SGHVS and CDR2 FNYEAQ. CDR3 protein: CASRALAGVAYEQYF.

The chain joins TRBV7-6 to TRBJ2-3; absent DNA, TCRdb's TRBD2 call cannot be checked. The length of the CDR3 is 16 residues. Germline V CDR1 and CDR2: SGHVS, FNYEAQ. The CDR3 protein is CASSLASGWAPDTQYF.

This chain joins TRBV30 and TRBJ1-2; TCRdb calls TRBD1, which cannot be checked without DNA. Germline CDR1 reads GTSNPN; CDR2 reads SVGIG (reference sequence). CDR3 length equals 15 residues. CDR3 loop: CAWSPPLGGFYGYTF.

The chain carries TRBV4-3 and TRBJ2-7. This CDR3 contains 15 residues. The germline V gene encodes CDR1 LGHNA and CDR2 YSLEER. CDR3: CASSPSVEAHYEQYF.

The chain is built from TRBV9 and TRBJ1-1; without DNA, the TCRdb call of TRBD1 cannot be checked. Looked up from germline, CDR1 is SGDLS and CDR2 is YYNGEE. This CDR3 has 15 residues. This CDR3 is CASSDRTGGPTEAFF.

The chain combines TRBV12-3 or TRBV12-4 with TRBJ2-1; TCRdb's D gene call, TRBD1, goes unchecked for lack of DNA. The CDR3 spans 16 residues. This CDR3 is CASSPSRTAAYNEQFF.

V and J are TRBV27 and TRBJ1-2. This CDR3 comprises 13 residues. Germline loops: CDR1 MNHEY, CDR2 SMNVEV (reference sequence). This chain's CDR3 is CASSIVFGVGYTF.

The chain employs TRBV19 and TRBJ1-1; TCRdb returns TRBD1, unconfirmable since there is no DNA. This CDR3 is 15 amino acids long. The germline V gene has CDR1 LNHDA and CDR2 SQIVND (reference sequence). CDR3 loop: CASSPGQGLNTEAFF.

This chain links TRBV5-1 with TRBJ2-7. The germline gives CDR1 SGHRS, CDR2 YFSETQ. The CDR3 extends over 14 amino acids. The CDR3 sequence: CANSLEGSSYEQYF.

V gene TRBV2 combines with J gene TRBJ2-4. Germline V CDR1 and CDR2: SNHLY, FYNNEI. CDR3 size: 15 residues. CDR3: CASSEAGVAKNIQYF.

CDR3 amino acids: CAWSPLNTEAFF. The chain combines TRBV30 with TRBJ1-1. The CDR3 totals 12 residues. Germline CDR1 reads GTSNPN; CDR2 reads SVGIG (reference sequence).

The chain couples TRBV6-2 or TRBV6-3 to TRBJ1-5; checking the TCRdb D call of TRBD1 is not possible without DNA. Germline values: CDR1 MNHEY, CDR2 SVGEGT. There are 15 residues in the CDR3. The CDR3: CASSRSDSATQPQHF.

V and J are TRBV11-2 and TRBJ1-6; absent DNA, TCRdb's TRBD1 call cannot be checked. The CDR3 sequence is 16 residues long. Germline loops: CDR1 SGHAT, CDR2 FQNNGV. CDR3 residues: CASSSERIGGRSPLHF.

This rearrangement joins TRBV7-3 to TRBJ2-3; TCRdb's D call of TRBD2 is untestable without DNA. The CDR3 is 14 amino acids. Looked up from germline, CDR1 is SGHTA and CDR2 is FQGTGA. The CDR3 reads CASSSAGATDTQYF.

V gene TRBV14 combines with J gene TRBJ2-3. CDR1 is SGHDN and CDR2 is FVKESK in the germline V gene. This CDR3 has 15 residues. CDR3 amino acids: CASSRKGESTDTQYF.

The rearrangement joins TRBV20-1 to TRBJ2-7; TCRdb selects TRBD2, and the lack of DNA leaves this call unchecked. Germline V CDR1 and CDR2: DFQATT, SNEGSKA (reference sequence). The CDR3 length is 15 residues. The CDR3 protein is CSGASGRFVVGEQYF.

The chain recombines TRBV28 with TRBJ2-2; TCRdb selects TRBD2, and the lack of DNA leaves this call unchecked. Germline V gene sequence: CDR1 MDHEN, CDR2 SYDVKM. This CDR3 is built from 16 residues. The CDR3 loop reads CASSFSGRAGLGELFF.

J is TRBJ1-2 and V is TRBV29-1. The CDR3 is 13 residues long. The germline V gene has CDR1 SQVTM and CDR2 ANQGSEA. The CDR3 loop reads CSVEDEVDYGYTF.

CDR3 sequence reads: CSTAGAAEAFF. The V gene is TRBV29-1, the J gene TRBJ1-1; TCRdb proposes TRBD1, but this gene call is untestable without DNA. Looked up from germline, CDR1 is SQVTM and CDR2 is ANQGSEA. The CDR3 runs to 11 residues. The full variable domain, its missing parts supplied by reference TRBV29-1 and TRBJ1-1, is SAVISQKPSRDICQRGTSLTIQCQVDSQVTMMFWYRQQPGQSLTLIATANQGSEATYESGFVIDKFPISRPNLTFSTLTVSNMSPEDSSIYLCSTAGAAEAFFGQGTRLTVV.

The rearrangement joins TRBV15 to TRBJ1-1; TCRdb calls TRBD1, which cannot be checked without DNA. Germline CDR1 LNHNV, CDR2 YYDKDF (reference sequence). This CDR3 is built from 13 residues. CDR3 in amino acids: CATSPQRGAEAFF.

The chain joins TRBV5-5 to TRBJ2-3; TCRdb indicates TRBD1, and absent DNA this call remains unverified. Germline CDR1 reads SGHKS; CDR2 reads YYEKEE (reference sequence). The CDR3 runs to 16 residues. This CDR3 reads CASSLRRRGPTDTQYF.